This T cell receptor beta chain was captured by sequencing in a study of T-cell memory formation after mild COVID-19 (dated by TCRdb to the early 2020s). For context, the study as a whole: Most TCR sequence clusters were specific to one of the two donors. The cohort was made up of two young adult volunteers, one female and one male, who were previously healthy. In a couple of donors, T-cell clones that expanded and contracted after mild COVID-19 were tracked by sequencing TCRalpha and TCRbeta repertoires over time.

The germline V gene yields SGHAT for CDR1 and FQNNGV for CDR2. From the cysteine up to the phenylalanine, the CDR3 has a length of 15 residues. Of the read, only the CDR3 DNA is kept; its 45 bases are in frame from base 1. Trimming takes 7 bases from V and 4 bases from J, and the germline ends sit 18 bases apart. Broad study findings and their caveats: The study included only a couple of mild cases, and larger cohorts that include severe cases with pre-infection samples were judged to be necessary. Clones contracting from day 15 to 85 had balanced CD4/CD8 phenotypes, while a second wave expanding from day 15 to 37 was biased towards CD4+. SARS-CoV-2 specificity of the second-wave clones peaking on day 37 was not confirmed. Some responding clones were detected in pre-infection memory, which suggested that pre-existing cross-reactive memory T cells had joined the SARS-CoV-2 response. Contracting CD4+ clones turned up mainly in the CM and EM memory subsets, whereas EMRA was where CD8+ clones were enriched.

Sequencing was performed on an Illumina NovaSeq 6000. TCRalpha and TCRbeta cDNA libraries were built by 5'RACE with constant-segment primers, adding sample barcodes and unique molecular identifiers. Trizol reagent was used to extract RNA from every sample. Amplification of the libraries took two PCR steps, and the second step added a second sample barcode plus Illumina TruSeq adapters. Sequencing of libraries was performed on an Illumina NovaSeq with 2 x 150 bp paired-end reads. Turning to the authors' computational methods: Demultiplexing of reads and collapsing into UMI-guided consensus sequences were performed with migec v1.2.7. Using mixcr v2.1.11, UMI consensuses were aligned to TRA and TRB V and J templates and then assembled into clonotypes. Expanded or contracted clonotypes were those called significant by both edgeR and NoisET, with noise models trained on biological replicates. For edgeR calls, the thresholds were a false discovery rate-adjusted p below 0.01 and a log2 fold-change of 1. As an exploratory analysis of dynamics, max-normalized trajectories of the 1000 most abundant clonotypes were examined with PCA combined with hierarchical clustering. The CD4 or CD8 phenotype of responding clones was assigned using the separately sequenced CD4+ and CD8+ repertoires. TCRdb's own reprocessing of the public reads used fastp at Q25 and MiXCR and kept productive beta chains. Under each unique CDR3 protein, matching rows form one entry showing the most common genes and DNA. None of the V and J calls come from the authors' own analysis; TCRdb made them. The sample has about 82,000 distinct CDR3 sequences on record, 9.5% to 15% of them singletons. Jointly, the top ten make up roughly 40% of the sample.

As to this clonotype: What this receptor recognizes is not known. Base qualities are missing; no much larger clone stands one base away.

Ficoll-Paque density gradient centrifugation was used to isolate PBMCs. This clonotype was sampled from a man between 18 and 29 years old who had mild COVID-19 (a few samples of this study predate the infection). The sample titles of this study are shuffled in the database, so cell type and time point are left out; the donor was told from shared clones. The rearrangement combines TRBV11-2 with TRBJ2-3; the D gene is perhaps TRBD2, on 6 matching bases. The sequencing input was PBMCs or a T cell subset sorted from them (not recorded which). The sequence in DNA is TGTGCCAGCACCCTACTGGGGGGAGGTGCAGATACGCAGTATTTT. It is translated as CASTLLGGGADTQYF.